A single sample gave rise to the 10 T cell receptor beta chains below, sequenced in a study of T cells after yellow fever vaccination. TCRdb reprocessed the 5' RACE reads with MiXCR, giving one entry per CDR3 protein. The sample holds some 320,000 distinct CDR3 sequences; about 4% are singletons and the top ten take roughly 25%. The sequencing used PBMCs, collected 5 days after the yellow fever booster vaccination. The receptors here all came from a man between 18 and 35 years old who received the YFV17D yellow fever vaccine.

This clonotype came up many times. The CDR3 loop is CASSPDPILSQHF. CDR3 coding DNA: TGTGCCAGTAGCCCAGACCCCATCTTGTCCCAGCATTTT. The chain joins TRBV19 to TRBJ1-5; no definite D call. The CDR3 has 13 amino acids. Germline assignment: CDR1 LNHDA and CDR2 SQIVND (reference sequence). V gave up 6 bases and J gave up 11 bases, with 17 bases separating them.

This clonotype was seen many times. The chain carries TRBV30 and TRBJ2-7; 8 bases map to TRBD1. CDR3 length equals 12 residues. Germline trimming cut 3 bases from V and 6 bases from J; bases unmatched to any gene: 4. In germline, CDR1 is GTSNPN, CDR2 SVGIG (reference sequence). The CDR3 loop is CAWSRTGSEQYF. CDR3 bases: TGTGCCTGGAGCCGGACAGGGAGCGAGCAGTACTTC.

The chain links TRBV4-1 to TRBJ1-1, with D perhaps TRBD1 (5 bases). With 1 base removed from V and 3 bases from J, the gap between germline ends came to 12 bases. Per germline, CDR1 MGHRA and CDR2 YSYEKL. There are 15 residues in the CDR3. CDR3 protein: CASSQVSQGHTEAFF. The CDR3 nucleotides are TGCGCCAGCAGCCAAGTTTCGCAGGGCCACACTGAAGCTTTCTTT.

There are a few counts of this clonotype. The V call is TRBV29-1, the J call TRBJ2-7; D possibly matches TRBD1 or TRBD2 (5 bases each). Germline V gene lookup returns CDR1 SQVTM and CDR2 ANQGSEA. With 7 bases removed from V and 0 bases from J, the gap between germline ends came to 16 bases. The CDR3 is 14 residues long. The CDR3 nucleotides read TGCAGCGCTATACCGTCAGGGACCTCCTACGAGCAGTACTTC. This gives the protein CSAIPSGTSYEQYF.

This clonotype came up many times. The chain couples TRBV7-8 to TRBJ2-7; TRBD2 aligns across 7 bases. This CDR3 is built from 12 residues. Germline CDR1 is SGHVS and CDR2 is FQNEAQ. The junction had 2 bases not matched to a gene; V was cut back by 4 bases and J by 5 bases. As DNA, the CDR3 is TGTGCCAGCAGCTCTGGGAGGGACGAGCAGTACTTC. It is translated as CASSSGRDEQYF.

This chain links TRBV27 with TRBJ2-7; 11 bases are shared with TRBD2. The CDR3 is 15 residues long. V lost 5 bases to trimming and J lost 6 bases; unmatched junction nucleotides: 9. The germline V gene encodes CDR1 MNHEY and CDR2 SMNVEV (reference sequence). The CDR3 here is CASSPLAGGLGEQYV. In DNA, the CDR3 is TGTGCCAGCAGTCCCTTAGCGGGGGGGCTTGGCGAGCAGTACGTC.

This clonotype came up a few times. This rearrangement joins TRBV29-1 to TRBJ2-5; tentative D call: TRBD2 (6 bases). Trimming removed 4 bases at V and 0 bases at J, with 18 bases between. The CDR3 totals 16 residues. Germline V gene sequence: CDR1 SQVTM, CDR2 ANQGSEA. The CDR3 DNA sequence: TGCAGCGTTGTTGGGGGGATTTTTCCCCACCAAGAGACCCAGTACTTC. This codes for CSVVGGIFPHQETQYF.

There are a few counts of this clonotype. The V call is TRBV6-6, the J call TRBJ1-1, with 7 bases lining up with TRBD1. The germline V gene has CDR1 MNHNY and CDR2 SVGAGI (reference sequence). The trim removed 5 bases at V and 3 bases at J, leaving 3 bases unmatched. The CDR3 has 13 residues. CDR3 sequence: CASSGRGDTEAFF. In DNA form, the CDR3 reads TGTGCCAGCAGTGGCAGGGGGGACACTGAAGCTTTCTTT.

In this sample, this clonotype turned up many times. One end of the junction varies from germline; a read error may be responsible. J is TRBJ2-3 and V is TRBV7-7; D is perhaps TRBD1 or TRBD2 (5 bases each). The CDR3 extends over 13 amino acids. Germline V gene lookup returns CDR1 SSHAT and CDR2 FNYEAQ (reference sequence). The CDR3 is CASSPNTRGTQYF. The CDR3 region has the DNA TGTGCTAGCAGCCCAAATACTAGGGGTACGCAGTATTTT. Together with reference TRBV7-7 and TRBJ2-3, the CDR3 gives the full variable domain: GAGVSQSPRYKVTKRGQDVTLRCDPISSHATLYWYQQALGQGPEFLTYFNYEAQPDKSGLPSDRFSAERPEGSISTLTIQRTEQRDSAMYRCASSPNTRGTQYFGPGTRLTVL.

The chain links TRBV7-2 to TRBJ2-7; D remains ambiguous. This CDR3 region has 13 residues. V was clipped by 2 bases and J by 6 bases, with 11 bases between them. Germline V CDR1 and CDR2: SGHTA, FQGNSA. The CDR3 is CASSLTIATEQYF. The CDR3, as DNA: TGTGCCAGCAGCTTAACTATCGCGACCGAGCAGTACTTC. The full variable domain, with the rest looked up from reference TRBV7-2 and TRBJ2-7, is GAGVSQSPSNKVTEKGKDVELRCDPISGHTALYWYRQSLGQGLEFLIYFQGNSAPDKSGLPSDRFSAERTGGSVSTLTIQRTQQEDSAVYLCASSLTIATEQYFGPGTRLTVT.